A single sample is the source of the 12 T cell receptor beta chains below, sequenced in a study of cytomegalovirus exposure and HLA in healthy donors (dated by TCRdb to 2017 to 2019). The library was made by the immunoSEQ multiplex PCR assay. For the multiplex PCR, a mixture combining 60 forward primers for TCR Vbeta segments and 13 reverse primers for TCR Jbeta segments was used. This immuneACCESS table, as held by TCRdb, lists in-frame sequences with V and J called but not all clones. Of the missing ones, under half trace to an unresolved V gene in checked studies; the others have no known cause. The table for this sample lists fewer than 250,000 clones; 70% to 75% of them were counted only once. The leading ten clones occupy 4% to 5% of the sample. The sample was PBMCs. These receptors were obtained from a man aged 25 to 40 in good health and CMV-seropositive.

This clone is a singleton in its sample. The V call is TRBV5-5, the J call TRBJ2-7; 9 positions agree with TRBD2. The ends lost 0 bases at V and 0 bases at J; junction bases unmatched: 10. CDR1 SGHKS and CDR2 YYEKEE come from the germline V gene (reference sequence). This CDR3 comprises 18 residues. In nucleotides, the CDR3 is TGTGCCAGCAGCTTGGGTAATAGCGGGGGCGAACCCTCCTACGAGCAGTACTTC. Amino acids: CASSLGNSGGEPSYEQYF.

The V call is TRBV12-5, the J call TRBJ2-7; 11 nucleotides agree with TRBD1. V was pared by 1 base and J by 6 bases, with 5 bases of the junction left unmatched. Germline V lookup: CDR1 LGHNT, CDR2 FRNRAP. The CDR3 is made up of 15 amino acids. The CDR3, as DNA: TGTGCTAGTGGTTTGGGGACAGGGGGCGCGTCCGAGCAGTACTTC. This encodes CASGLGTGGASEQYF.

This clone has only one observation. The chain has TRBV18 and TRBJ2-2; TRBD1 aligns across 8 bases. V was pared by 2 bases and J by 1 base, with 3 bases of the junction left unmatched. From germline, CDR1 is KGHSH and CDR2 LQKENI. The CDR3 consists of 16 residues. CDR3 sequence: CASSPMGQENTGELFF. CDR3 sequence (DNA): TGTGCCAGCTCACCAATGGGACAGGAGAACACCGGGGAGCTGTTTTTT. Using reference TRBV18 and TRBJ2-2 for the parts outside the CDR3, the full variable domain is NAGVMQNPRHLVRRRGQEARLRCSPMKGHSHVYWYRQLPEEGLKFMVYLQKENIIDESGMPKERFSAEFPKEGPSILRIQQVVRGDSAAYFCASSPMGQENTGELFFGEGSRLTVL.

This clone was detected a few times. J is TRBJ2-1 and V is TRBV7-3, with unresolved D. The V and J ends lost 1 base and 11 bases respectively, with 12 bases between them. There are 13 residues in the CDR3. Germline V CDR1 and CDR2: SGHTA, FQGTGA. The CDR3 region is CASSLRDSGQQFF. The CDR3 nucleotides read TGTGCCAGCAGCTTAAGAGATAGTGGTCAGCAGTTCTTC.

Only a few counts were recorded for this clone. This chain uses TRBV9 with TRBJ2-1, with D possibly TRBD2 on 6 matching bases. This CDR3 is 15 amino acids long. Looked up from germline, CDR1 is SGDLS and CDR2 is YYNGEE. V was clipped by 3 bases and J by 0 bases, with 10 bases between them. In DNA form, the CDR3 reads TGTGCCAGCAGCGCTAGCGCTAGCTCCTACAATGAGCAGTTCTTC. Protein product: CASSASASSYNEQFF.

For this clone: A junction boundary mismatches the germline segment, possibly from a read error. The chain employs TRBV7-2 and TRBJ2-4; possibly TRBD2 for D (7 bases). Germline values: CDR1 SGHTA, CDR2 FQGNSA. The length of the CDR3 is 11 residues. CDR3 nucleotides: TGTGCCAGCAGCTTAGATGGGAGGGGGTATTTC. Protein sequence: CASSLDGRGYF.

This clone was recorded a few times. V gene TRBV9 combines with J gene TRBJ2-1; no definite D call. Trimming shortened V by 4 bases and J by 5 bases, and 16 bases separated the two germline ends. The CDR3 extends over 15 amino acids. In germline, CDR1 is SGDLS, CDR2 YYNGEE. The CDR3 DNA follows: TGTGCCAGCAGCCCGGGTACGCTATTTAACAATGAGCAGTTCTTC. It yields the protein CASSPGTLFNNEQFF.

This clone was detected only a few times. V and J are TRBV19 and TRBJ1-6, with TRBD1 as a possible D gene (5 bases). CDR1 and CDR2 (germline): LNHDA, SQIVND (reference sequence). The CDR3 loop spans 15 amino acids. The V gene lost 7 bases and the J gene lost 0 bases, with 10 bases spanning the gap. CDR3 DNA sequence: TGTGCCAGTACCCCCGGGGGCTCCTATAATTCACCCCTCCACTTT. Its translation is CASTPGGSYNSPLHF.

The chain joins TRBV7-2 to TRBJ2-7; 9 nucleotides line up with TRBD1. Germline CDR1 and CDR2: SGHTA and FQGNSA. V trimming: 4 bases; J trimming: 5 bases; junction bases outside the gene matches: 9. This CDR3 is built from 15 residues. The CDR3, as DNA: TGTGCCAGCAGCTCGATGGGACAGGGAGCCCACGAGCAGTACTTC. Amino acid sequence: CASSSMGQGAHEQYF.

This clone was observed a handful of times. The chain employs TRBV10-3 and TRBJ1-2; the match to TRBD1 covers 9 bases. Germline V gene lookup returns CDR1 ENHRY and CDR2 SYGVKD. Trimming at V came to 6 bases and at J to 4 bases, leaving 9 bases not matched to a gene. The CDR3 totals 15 residues. The CDR3 sequence is CAISGTGPVFYGYTF. Written as DNA, the CDR3 is TGTGCCATCAGCGGGACAGGGCCCGTCTTCTATGGCTACACCTTC.

The chain uses TRBV5-1 and TRBJ2-2, with D perhaps matching TRBD1 (6 bases). Germline V CDR1 and CDR2: SGHRS, YFSETQ. The CDR3 has 15 amino acids. V shed 7 bases and J shed 2 bases, with 15 bases lying between them. The CDR3 sequence is CASCTGTSNTGELFF. CDR3 bases: TGCGCCAGCTGTACAGGGACCTCTAACACCGGGGAGCTGTTTTTT. The whole variable domain, filled in from reference TRBV5-1 and TRBJ2-2, reads KAGVTQTPRYLIKTRGQQVTLSCSPISGHRSVSWYQQTPGQGLQFLFEYFSETQRNKGNFPGRFSGRQFSNSRSEMNVSTLELGDSALYLCASCTGTSNTGELFFGEGSRLTVL.

The rearrangement links TRBV29-1 to TRBJ2-7; D perhaps matches TRBD1 (6 bases). The ends were cut back, 4 bases at V and 7 bases at J, with 14 bases in the middle. The CDR3 sequence is 12 residues long. Germline V lookup: CDR1 SQVTM, CDR2 ANQGSEA. The CDR3 region has the DNA TGCAGCGTTGGGTACAGGGTACGGGAGCAGTACTTC. Translation: CSVGYRVREQYF.